This entry lists 22 T cell receptor beta chains sequenced from one sample in a study of shared clonotypes between healthy human individuals (dated by TCRdb to 2019 to 2021). Library method: the immunoSEQ multiplex PCR assay. Here the immuneACCESS table is served through TCRdb, limited to in-frame sequences with V and J called. Missing clones are a known gap in these copies; in checked studies unresolved V genes cover under half, and the rest lacks a known reason. The sample table records some 1.1 million clones; approximately 80% of these occur just once. Approximately 0.9% of the sample belongs to the ten largest clones. Sequenced: memory CD4+ T cells from PBMCs. Read against the paper, the sample's cell subset or site label means: CD45RA-negative fraction. The receptors were gathered from a man aged 18 to 35 in good health. Some clones in this sample may be carry-over from other donors' samples.

The chain links TRBV29-1 to TRBJ2-5; D is possibly TRBD1 or TRBD2 (5 bases each). V dropped 7 bases and J dropped 5 bases, with 14 bases sitting between them. The CDR3 runs 12 residues. Looked up from germline, CDR1 is SQVTM and CDR2 is ANQGSEA. The CDR3 coding sequence is TGCAGCGCTGAGGGGAATTCGGAGACCCAGTACTTC. It yields the protein CSAEGNSETQYF.

The chain carries TRBV6-1 and TRBJ2-5, with D uncertain. The CDR3 has 15 residues. Trimming pared 5 bases from V and 0 bases from J, leaving 13 bases between. The germline V gene encodes CDR1 MNHNS and CDR2 SASEGT. The CDR3 region has the DNA TGTGCCAGCAGTCAGGCCCGTTGGCACCAAGAGACCCAGTACTTC. Its protein product is CASSQARWHQETQYF.

The chain carries TRBV7-2 and TRBJ2-3, with TRBD2 identical over 10 bases. CDR3 length equals 16 residues. Germline V gene sequence: CDR1 SGHTA, CDR2 FQGNSA. V gave up 2 bases and J gave up 0 bases; unmatched junction bases: 2. Here the CDR3 reads CASSLLAGASTDTQYF. For the CDR3, the DNA is TGTGCCAGCAGCTTACTAGCGGGAGCAAGCACAGATACGCAGTATTTT.

This rearrangement joins TRBV9 to TRBJ1-3; D not certain. The germline gives CDR1 SGDLS, CDR2 YYNGEE. The V end lost 1 base, the J end lost 3 bases, and 5 bases lay between the germline ends. The CDR3 runs to 13 residues. The DNA of the CDR3 is TGTGCCAGCAGCGTAAACGGTGGAAACACCATATATTTT. Its protein product is CASSVNGGNTIYF.

In DNA form, the CDR3 reads TGTGCCAGCAGCTTAAATAACCGCGAGCAGTACTTC. It yields the protein CASSLNNREQYF. The chain recombines TRBV11-2 with TRBJ2-7; D call uncertain. In germline, CDR1 is SGHAT, CDR2 FQNNGV. The CDR3 contains 12 residues. V lost 2 bases to trimming and J lost 6 bases, with 8 bases between them.

There are a few counts of this clone. The rearrangement joins TRBV19 to TRBJ1-1; D remains unclear. The CDR3 loop spans 11 amino acids. V was trimmed by 5 bases and J by 10 bases, leaving 11 bases between them. Germline V gives CDR1 LNHDA, CDR2 SQIVND (reference sequence). The chain's CDR3 is CASSLREGAFF. The CDR3 DNA follows: TGTGCCAGTAGTCTCCGGGAAGGAGCTTTCTTT.

This chain links TRBV12-5 with TRBJ2-1; TRBD2 matches at 11 bases. V gave up 5 bases and J gave up 2 bases; unmatched junction bases: 11. The CDR3 is 18 amino acids. In germline, CDR1 is LGHNT, CDR2 FRNRAP. CDR3 DNA: TGTGCTAGTGGTCTAGCGACTAGCGGGATTGGGGCCTACAATGAGCAGTTCTTC. It encodes CASGLATSGIGAYNEQFF.

The chain carries TRBV28 and TRBJ2-2; no reliable D call. Germline loops: CDR1 MDHEN, CDR2 SYDVKM. Between the trimmed V and J ends, which lost 8 bases and 0 bases, there was a span of 4 bases. The CDR3 has 12 residues. The chain's CDR3 is CASVSNTGELFF. The CDR3 DNA reads as TGTGCCAGCGTTTCGAACACCGGGGAGCTGTTTTTT.

This rearrangement joins TRBV5-1 to TRBJ1-3, with unresolved D. The CDR3 loop spans 13 amino acids. CDR1 is SGHRS and CDR2 is YFSETQ in the germline V gene. Trimming took 3 bases from V and 8 from J, leaving 12 bases between them. Here the CDR3 DNA reads TGCGCCAGCAGCTCGAACGCGCGGGACACCATATATTTT. Translation: CASSSNARDTIYF.

The J gene is TRBJ2-1, the V gene TRBV6-6; D ambiguous. Germline values: CDR1 MNHNY, CDR2 SVGAGI (reference sequence). This CDR3 contains 12 residues. V was trimmed by 5 bases and J by 8 bases, leaving 10 bases between them. CDR3 in amino acids: CASSTRRDEQFF. CDR3 sequence (DNA): TGTGCCAGCAGTACCCGCCGTGATGAGCAGTTCTTC.

The chain couples TRBV30 to TRBJ1-6; no reliable D call. The CDR3 is made up of 15 amino acids. Looked up from germline, CDR1 is GTSNPN and CDR2 is SVGIG (reference sequence). The germline V and J ends were trimmed by 2 bases and 0 bases, with 8 bases remaining between them. CDR3 amino acids: CAWSLGSSYNSPLHF. As DNA, the CDR3 is TGTGCCTGGAGTCTGGGGAGCTCCTATAATTCACCCCTCCACTTT.

This sequence joins TRBV5-1 and TRBJ2-3; TRBD2 matches 9 bases. The germline gives CDR1 SGHRS, CDR2 YFSETQ. This CDR3 contains 15 residues. V was pared by 7 bases and J by 6 bases, with 12 bases of the junction left unmatched. In DNA, the CDR3 is TGCGCCAGCGCCCCGGGTAGCGGGGGTGGGGATACGCAGTATTTT. It codes for CASAPGSGGGDTQYF.

V is TRBV19 and J is TRBJ2-1; tentatively, D is TRBD1 or TRBD2 (5 bases each). Germline V gene data show CDR1 as LNHDA and CDR2 as SQIVND (reference sequence). The CDR3 is 15 residues long. The ends were cut back, 3 bases at V and 7 bases at J, with 16 bases in the middle. The CDR3 DNA sequence: TGTGCCAGTAGTATGCGAGGGCAGGGTTGGAATGAGCAGTTCTTC. It yields the protein CASSMRGQGWNEQFF.

This chain links TRBV7-8 with TRBJ1-1; no reliable D call. The CDR3 runs to 16 residues. V shed 5 bases and J shed 0 bases, with 16 bases lying between them. Per germline, CDR1 SGHVS and CDR2 FQNEAQ. The CDR3 reads CASSPRPALMNTEAFF. The CDR3 DNA reads as TGTGCCAGCAGCCCACGCCCGGCCCTCATGAACACTGAAGCTTTCTTT. Filled out from reference TRBV7-8 and TRBJ1-1, the complete variable domain reads GAGVSQSPRYKVAKRGQDVALRCDPISGHVSLFWYQQALGQGPEFLTYFQNEAQLDKSGLPSDRFFAERPEGSVSTLKIQRTQQEDSAVYLCASSPRPALMNTEAFFGQGTRLTVV.

V and J are TRBV7-2 and TRBJ2-1; 7 bases are shared with TRBD2. In germline, CDR1 is SGHTA, CDR2 FQGNSA. This CDR3 comprises 14 residues. Trimming took 6 bases from V and 9 from J; bases not matched to a gene: 11. Here the CDR3 reads CASSTRGRAGEQFF. Here the CDR3 DNA reads TGTGCCAGCAGTACCCGGGGGAGGGCCGGTGAGCAGTTCTTC.

The V and J genes are TRBV9 and TRBJ1-4; D ambiguous. Germline V CDR1 and CDR2: SGDLS, YYNGEE. The length of the CDR3 is 14 residues. Deletions cut 1 base from V and 0 bases from J, with 4 bases between. The CDR3 protein is CASSVSATNEKLFF. CDR3 in DNA: TGTGCCAGCAGCGTAAGTGCAACTAATGAAAAACTGTTTTTT.

The chain is built from TRBV5-1 and TRBJ1-4; TRBD1 matches at 9 bases. V shed 3 bases and J 6 bases; nucleotides not matched to a gene: 6. Germline assignment: CDR1 SGHRS and CDR2 YFSETQ. The CDR3 consists of 15 residues. The CDR3 bases are TGCGCCAGCAGCTCTAGGGACAGGGCGTATGAAAAACTGTTTTTT. It specifies CASSSRDRAYEKLFF.

This clone has at least ten counts. Other DNA sequences in this sample translate to the same CDR3. The chain combines TRBV2 with TRBJ1-1; D possibly corresponds to TRBD1 (6 bases). The CDR3 is 13 residues long. Between the trimmed V and J ends, which lost 4 bases and 4 bases, there was a span of 10 bases. Germline CDR1 SNHLY, CDR2 FYNNEI. The CDR3 nucleotides are TGTGCCAGCAGTGTAGGGGGTGGCACTGAAGCTTTCTTT. It codes for CASSVGGGTEAFF.

This chain connects TRBV28 to TRBJ1-4, with D maybe TRBD1 (5 bases). Germline CDR1 reads MDHEN; CDR2 reads SYDVKM. Between the trimmed V and J ends, which lost 2 bases and 0 bases, there was a span of 13 bases. This CDR3 has 17 residues. CDR3 coding DNA: TGTGCCAGCAGTTTAGGGACGGCCGTTGCAACTAATGAAAAACTGTTTTTT. This codes for CASSLGTAVATNEKLFF.

The chain uses TRBV11-3 and TRBJ2-1, with D uncertain. Germline CDR1 is SGHNT and CDR2 is YENEEA. This CDR3 contains 12 residues. The germline V and J ends were trimmed by 4 bases and 4 bases, with 5 bases remaining between them. CDR3 sequence: CASSYGYNEQFF. In DNA form, the CDR3 reads TGTGCCAGCAGCTACGGTTACAATGAGCAGTTCTTC. Drawing the rest from reference TRBV11-3 and TRBJ2-1, the complete variable domain is EAGVVQSPRYKIIEKKQPVAFWCNPISGHNTLYWYLQNLGQGPELLIRYENEEAVDDSQLPKDRFSAERLKGVDSTLKIQPAELGDSAVYLCASSYGYNEQFFGPGTRLTVL.

This chain joins TRBV2 and TRBJ1-3, with D unclear. V lost 6 bases to trimming and J lost 0 bases, with 9 bases between them. Germline-derived CDR1 and CDR2 are SNHLY and FYNNEI. The CDR3 extends over 14 amino acids. The DNA of the CDR3 is TGTGCCAGCAGCCGAGAAGACTCTGGAAACACCATATATTTT. Translating it yields CASSREDSGNTIYF.

On this clone: In the same sample, other DNA sequences code for this CDR3. The chain uses TRBV5-1 and TRBJ2-5; no definite D call. V dropped 0 bases and J dropped 1 base, with 7 bases sitting between them. CDR1 and CDR2 (germline): SGHRS, YFSETQ. The CDR3 sequence is 14 residues long. The CDR3 coding sequence is TGCGCCAGCAGCTTGGGGCGGCCCCAAGAGACCCAGTACTTC. It encodes CASSLGRPQETQYF.